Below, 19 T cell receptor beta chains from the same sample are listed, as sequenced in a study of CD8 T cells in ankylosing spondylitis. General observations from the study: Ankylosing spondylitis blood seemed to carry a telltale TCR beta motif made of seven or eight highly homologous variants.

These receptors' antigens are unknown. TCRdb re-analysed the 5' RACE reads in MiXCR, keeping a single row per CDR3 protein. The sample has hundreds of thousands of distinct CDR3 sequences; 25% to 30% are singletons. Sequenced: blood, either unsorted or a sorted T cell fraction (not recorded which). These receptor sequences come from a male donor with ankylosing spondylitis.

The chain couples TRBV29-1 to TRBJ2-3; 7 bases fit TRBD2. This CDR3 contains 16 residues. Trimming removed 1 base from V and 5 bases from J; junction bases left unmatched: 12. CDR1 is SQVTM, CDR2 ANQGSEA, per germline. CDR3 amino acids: CSVEAGGVKRIDTQYF. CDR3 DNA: TGCAGCGTTGAAGCGGGGGGAGTGAAAAGAATAGATACGCAGTATTTT.

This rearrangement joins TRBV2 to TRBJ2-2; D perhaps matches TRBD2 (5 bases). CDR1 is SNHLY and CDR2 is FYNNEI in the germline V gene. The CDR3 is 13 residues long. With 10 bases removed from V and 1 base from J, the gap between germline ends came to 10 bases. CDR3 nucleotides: TGTGCCACCCAAGGAGGGAACACCGGGGAGCTGTTTTTT. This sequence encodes CATQGGNTGELFF.

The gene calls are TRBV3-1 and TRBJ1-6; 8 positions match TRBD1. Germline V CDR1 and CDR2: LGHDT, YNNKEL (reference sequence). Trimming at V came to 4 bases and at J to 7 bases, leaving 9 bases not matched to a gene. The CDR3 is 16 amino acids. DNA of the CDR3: TGTGCCAGCAGCCCGAATCAGGGGGCAGGGAATTCACCCCTCCACTTT. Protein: CASSPNQGAGNSPLHF.

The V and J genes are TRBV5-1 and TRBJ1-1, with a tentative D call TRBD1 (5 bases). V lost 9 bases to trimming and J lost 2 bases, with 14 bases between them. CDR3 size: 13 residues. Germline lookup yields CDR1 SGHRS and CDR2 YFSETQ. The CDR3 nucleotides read TGCGCCACTAACTCAGGGTTTAACACTGAAGCTTTCTTT. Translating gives CATNSGFNTEAFF.

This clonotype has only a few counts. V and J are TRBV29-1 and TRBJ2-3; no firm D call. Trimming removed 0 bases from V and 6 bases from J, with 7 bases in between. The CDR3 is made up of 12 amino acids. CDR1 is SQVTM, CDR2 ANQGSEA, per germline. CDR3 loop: CSVEDLRDTQYF. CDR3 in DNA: TGCAGCGTTGAAGATCTACGGGATACGCAGTATTTT.

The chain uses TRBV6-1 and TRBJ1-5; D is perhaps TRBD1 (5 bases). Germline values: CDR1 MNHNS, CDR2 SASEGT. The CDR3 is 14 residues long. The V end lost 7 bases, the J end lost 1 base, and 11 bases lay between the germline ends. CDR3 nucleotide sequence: TGTGCCAGCACTAGTGCAGGGAGCAATCAGCCCCAGCATTTT. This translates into CASTSAGSNQPQHF.

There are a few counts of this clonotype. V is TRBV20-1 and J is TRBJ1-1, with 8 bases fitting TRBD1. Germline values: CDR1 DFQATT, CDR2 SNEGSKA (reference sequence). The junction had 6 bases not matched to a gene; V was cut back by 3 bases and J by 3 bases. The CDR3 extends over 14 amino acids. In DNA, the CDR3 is TGCAGTGCTAGCAGGGGGCGGAGGGACACTGAAGCTTTCTTT. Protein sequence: CSASRGRRDTEAFF.

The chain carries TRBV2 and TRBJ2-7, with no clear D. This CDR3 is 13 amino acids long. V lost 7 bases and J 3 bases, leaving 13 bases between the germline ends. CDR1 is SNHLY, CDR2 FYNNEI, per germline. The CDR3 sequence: CASKSRGYYEQYV. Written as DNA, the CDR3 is TGTGCCAGCAAATCGCGCGGTTACTACGAGCAGTACGTC.

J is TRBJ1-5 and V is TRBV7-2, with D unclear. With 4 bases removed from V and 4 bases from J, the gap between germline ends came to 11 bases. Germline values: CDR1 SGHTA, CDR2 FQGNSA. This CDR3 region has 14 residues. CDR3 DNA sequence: TGTGCCAGCAGCTATCGACGGGGAAATCAGCCCCAGCATTTT. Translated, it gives CASSYRRGNQPQHF.

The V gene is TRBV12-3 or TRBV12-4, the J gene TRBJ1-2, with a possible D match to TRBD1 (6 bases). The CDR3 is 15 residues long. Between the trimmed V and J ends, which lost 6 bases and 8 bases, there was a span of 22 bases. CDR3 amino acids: CASRQTHGGQPGYTF. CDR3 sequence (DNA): TGTGCCAGCAGACAAACGCACGGGGGACAACCGGGCTACACCTTC.

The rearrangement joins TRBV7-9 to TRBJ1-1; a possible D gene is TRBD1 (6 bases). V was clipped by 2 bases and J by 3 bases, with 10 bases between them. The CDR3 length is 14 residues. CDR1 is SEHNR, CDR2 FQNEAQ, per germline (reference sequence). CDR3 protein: CASSLQGSDTEAFF. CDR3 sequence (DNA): TGTGCCAGCAGCTTACAGGGGTCTGACACTGAAGCTTTCTTT. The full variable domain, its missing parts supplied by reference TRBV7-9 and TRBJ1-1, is DTGVSQNPRHKITKRGQNVTFRCDPISEHNRLYWYRQTLGQGPEFLTYFQNEAQLEKSRLLSDRFSAERPKGSFSTLEIQRTEQGDSAMYLCASSLQGSDTEAFFGQGTRLTVV.

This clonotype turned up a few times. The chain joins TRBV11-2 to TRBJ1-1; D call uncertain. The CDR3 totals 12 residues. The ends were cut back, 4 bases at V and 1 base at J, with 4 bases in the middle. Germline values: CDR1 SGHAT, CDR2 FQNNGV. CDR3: CASSYSNTEAFF. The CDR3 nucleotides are TGTGCCAGCAGCTACTCGAACACTGAAGCTTTCTTT.

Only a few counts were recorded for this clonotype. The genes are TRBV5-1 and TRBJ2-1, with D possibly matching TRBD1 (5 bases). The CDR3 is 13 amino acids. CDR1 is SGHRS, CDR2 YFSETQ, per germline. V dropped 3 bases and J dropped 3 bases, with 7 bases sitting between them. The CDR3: CASSWQGYNEQFF. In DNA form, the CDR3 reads TGCGCCAGCAGCTGGCAGGGCTACAATGAGCAGTTCTTC. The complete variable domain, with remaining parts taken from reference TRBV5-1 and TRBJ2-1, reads KAGVTQTPRYLIKTRGQQVTLSCSPISGHRSVSWYQQTPGQGLQFLFEYFSETQRNKGNFPGRFSGRQFSNSRSEMNVSTLELGDSALYLCASSWQGYNEQFFGPGTRLTVL.

Here the CDR3 reads CASSLASGRSTDTQYF. In DNA form, the CDR3 reads TGTGCCAGCAGCTTAGCTAGCGGGAGGAGTACAGATACGCAGTATTTT. The chain uses TRBV7-2 and TRBJ2-3; 10 nucleotides align to TRBD2. CDR3 length: 16 amino acids. From germline, CDR1 is SGHTA and CDR2 FQGNSA. Trimming removed 0 bases from V and 3 bases from J; junction bases left unmatched: 3.

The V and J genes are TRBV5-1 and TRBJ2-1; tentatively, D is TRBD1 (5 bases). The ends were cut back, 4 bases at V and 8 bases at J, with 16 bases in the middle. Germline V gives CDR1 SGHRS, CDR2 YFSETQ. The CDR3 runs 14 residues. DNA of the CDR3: TGCGCCAGCAGCCCCAGCCCAGGGTGGGATGAGCAGTTCTTC. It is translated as CASSPSPGWDEQFF.

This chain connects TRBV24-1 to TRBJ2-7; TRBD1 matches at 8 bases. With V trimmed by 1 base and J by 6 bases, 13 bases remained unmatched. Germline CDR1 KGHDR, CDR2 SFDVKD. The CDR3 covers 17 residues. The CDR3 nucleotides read TGTGCCACCAGTGATTTAGGATACAGGGGGTGTTCTTCCGAGCAGTACGTC. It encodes CATSDLGYRGCSSEQYV.

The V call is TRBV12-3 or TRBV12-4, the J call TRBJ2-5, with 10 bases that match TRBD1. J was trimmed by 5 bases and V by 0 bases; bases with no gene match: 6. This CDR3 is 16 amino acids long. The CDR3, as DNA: TGTGCCAGCAGTTTAGCGCCGGGACAGGGGTCGGAGACCCAGTACTTC. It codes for CASSLAPGQGSETQYF.

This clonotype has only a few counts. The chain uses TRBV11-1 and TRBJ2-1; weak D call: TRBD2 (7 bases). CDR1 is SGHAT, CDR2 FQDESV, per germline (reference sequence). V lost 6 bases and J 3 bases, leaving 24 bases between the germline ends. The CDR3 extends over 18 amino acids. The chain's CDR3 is CASRLTGPGGADYNEQFF. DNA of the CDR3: TGTGCCAGCAGGTTGACAGGTCCTGGGGGGGCTGACTACAATGAGCAGTTCTTC.

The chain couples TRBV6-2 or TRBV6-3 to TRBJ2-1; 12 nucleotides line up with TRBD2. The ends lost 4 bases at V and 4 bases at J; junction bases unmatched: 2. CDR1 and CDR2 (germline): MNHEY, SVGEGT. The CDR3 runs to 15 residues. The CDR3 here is CASSSSGREYNEQFF. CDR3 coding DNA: TGTGCCAGCAGTTCTAGCGGGAGGGAATACAATGAGCAGTTCTTC.